The source of this T cell receptor (beta chain) is a study of naive and memory T cell subsets. The beta constant-region primer was an equimolar mix of two oligonucleotides covering TRBC1 and TRBC2. Four rounds of PCR amplified the ligated cDNA using nested alpha and beta constant-region primers plus SP2. TCRdb re-called the UMI-ligation and nested PCR reads through MiXCR, storing one row per CDR3 protein. The sample consists of tens of thousands of distinct CDR3 sequences, around 6.5% of them appearing once. Germline loops: CDR1 MNHEY, CDR2 SVGEGT. This CDR3 region has 14 residues. V dropped 8 bases and J dropped 5 bases, with 18 bases sitting between them. This clonotype has more than one count but fewer than ten.

This receptor was identified in a human donor in good health. The sequenced sample consisted of central memory CD4+ T cells from blood. The rearrangement uses TRBV6-2 or TRBV6-3 and TRBJ1-1; D gene unclear. CDR3 in DNA: TGTGCCAGCCGGCGAGGGTCACTAGAAACTGAAGCTTTCTTT. Translation: CASRRGSLETEAFF.